The present TCR beta chain was sequenced within a study of T cells in Graves' hyperthyroidism and ophthalmopathy. General observations from the study: Blood shared most expanded thyroid clonotypes above 0.001. Median prediction lead before ophthalmopathy onset was about 6.3 months with the model.

Criteria for exclusion of patients were uncontrolled infection, other autoimmune disease, pregnancy or lactation. Each diagnosis drew on symptoms, thyroxine, TRAb, thyroid ultrasound and orbital computed tomography findings. RNA transcripts yielded amplified TCR beta CDR3 regions. First-round RT-PCR with HTBI primers amplified the TCR CDR3 region. TCRdb reprocessed the multiplex PCR reads with MiXCR, giving one entry per CDR3 protein. The sample lists 490,000 or so distinct CDR3 sequences, 46% seen once, with about 45% in the top ten. This clonotype was seen more than once but under ten times. Its matching antigen is unknown. Germline CDR1 and CDR2: SNHLY and FYNNEI. The CDR3 covers 15 residues. J gave up 10 bases and V 1 base, and 6 bases lay outside the gene matches.

The chain employs TRBV2 and TRBJ1-6; TRBD1 agrees at 8 bases. Input material: peripheral blood or thyroid tissue (not recorded which). This TCR was sampled from an adult woman with Graves' disease, either hyperthyroidism or ophthalmopathy (not recorded which). CDR3 bases: TGTGCCAGCAGTGAAGAAGGACAGGGTATCTCACCCCTCCACTTT. It encodes CASSEEGQGISPLHF.